This TCR beta chain was obtained from a study of vaccination effects on CD4 cells after COVID-19 (dated by TCRdb to the early 2020s). For context, the study as a whole: The ViraFEST assay stimulated PBMC with viral peptide pools and then used TCR sequencing to identify antigen-specific CD4+ T cell clonotypes by expansion. Post-vaccine samples across the study were collected a median of 72 days after the second dose, with a range of 14 to 241. Two million PBMC per well were cultured with 9 to 10 ug/ml peptides in IMDM containing approximately 4.6% human AB serum, around 9.7 IU/ml IL-2 and gentamicin. In both COVID-19 convalescent patients and infection-naive vaccine recipients, the study compared SARS-CoV-2 spike-specific CD4+ TCR repertoires from before mRNA vaccination with those from after it. Altogether, over 9 COVID-19 convalescent patients and 4 SARS-CoV-2-naive healthy vaccine recipients made up the full study. The Oncomine TCR Beta short-read assay on an Illumina iSeq 100 was used to sequence cultures from other donors in the study.

This clone was seen a few times. Its antigen target is currently unknown. One base away there is no much larger clone; base qualities are not given. Library creation used the immunoSEQ multiplex PCR assay. DNA from the cultured, isolated CD4+ T cells was subjected to TCR beta CDR3 sequencing. As for the authors' bioinformatics: Non-productive TCR sequences were removed and reads were trimmed to the CDR3 region, keeping CDR3s of at least 7 amino acids. The MANAFEST web app was used to identify antigen-specific clonotypes by comparing expansion in peptide wells with expansion in reference cultures. To count as positive, a clone had to show expansion at FDR<0.05 compared with the reference and with all other wells, an odds ratio above 5, and a frequency above 0.1% in two replicate wells. Cross-reactive clonotypes were defined as significantly expanded in SARS-CoV-2 spike wells and in at least one common cold coronavirus spike condition. CDR3 similarity was assessed by Levenshtein distance using the stringdist R package, and unrooted trees were constructed with ape in R 3.6.1. In TCRdb, the immuneACCESS table is reduced to in-frame sequences with V and J assigned. These tables do not hold every clone; where another copy was compared, an unresolved V gene accounts for under half, and the others remain unexplained. That table furnishes V, J and clone size, whereas the DNA furnished D and trimming. Recorded for this sample are tens of thousands of clones; 78% of them occurred a single time. 3.5% to 5% of the sample belongs to the ten largest clones.

From cysteine to phenylalanine, the CDR3 is 13 amino acids long. Only CDR3 DNA is held: 39 bases, read in frame from base 1. The germline V gene (reference sequence) yields LGHDT for CDR1 and YNNKEL for CDR2. Trimming at the junction amounts to 1 base on V and 0 bases on J, and the germline ends lie 0 bases apart. Broad study findings and their caveats: The study was limited by a small number of convalescent patients, and early post-infection timepoints were lacking. At late post-vaccination timepoints, both infection-induced and vaccine-induced clones showed marked clonal contraction, consistent with waning T cell responses. Among healthy vaccine recipients, nearly all vaccine-induced clones were SARS-CoV-2 mono-reactive, and only 1 of 255 was cross-reactive with common cold coronaviruses.

After around 10 days of culture, CD4+ T cells were isolated with the EasySep CD4+ T cell isolation kit. Each participant got two doses of an mRNA SARS-CoV-2 vaccine, either BNT162b2 or mRNA-1273. Healthy vaccine recipients had no prior SARS-CoV-2 infection, confirmed by negative nucleocapsid antibodies before and after vaccination. Half of the culture medium was replaced with fresh IL-2-containing medium on days 3 and 7. Unless noted otherwise, every peptide stimulation condition was cultured in triplicate wells. PBMC were separated from whole blood using Ficoll-Paque Plus gradient centrifugation and were then either cryopreserved at -140C or used fresh. Genomic DNA was extracted from cultured CD4+ T cells with the QIAamp micro DNA kit.

The clonotype was recovered from a human donor who received a COVID-19 vaccine. The sequencing here drew on CD4+ T cells from PBMCs cultured without peptide, taken after COVID-19 vaccination. This chain is built from TRBV3-1 (or the pseudogene TRBV3-2) and TRBJ2-2; no confident D gene assignment can be made. The nucleotide sequence reads TGTGCCAGCAGCCAAGCGAACACCGGGGAGCTGTTTTTT. Translated, it gives CASSQANTGELFF.